A single sample is the source of the 14 T cell receptor beta chains below, sequenced in a study of CD8+ T cells in alopecia areata. TCR sequencing used cDNA made by reverse transcription of extracted RNA. Using immunoSEQ multiplex PCR, the repertoire was profiled, and TCRdb retains in-frame clones only, with some absent. The profile shows approximately 99,000 clones, under 60% of them singletons. Sequenced material: NKG2D-low CD8+ T cells sorted from blood. The source of these receptors is a human donor with alopecia areata.

The V gene is TRBV19, the J gene TRBJ2-1, with a tentative D call TRBD1 (5 bases). The length of the CDR3 is 13 residues. Deletions cut 6 bases from V and 4 bases from J, with 10 bases between. Germline loops: CDR1 LNHDA, CDR2 SQIVND (reference sequence). CDR3 in amino acids: CASSQGNYNEQFF. CDR3 bases: TGTGCCAGTAGCCAGGGTAATTACAATGAGCAGTTCTTC. Together with reference TRBV19 and TRBJ2-1, the CDR3 gives the full variable domain: DGGITQSPKYLFRKEGQNVTLSCEQNLNHDAMYWYRQDPGQGLRLIYYSQIVNDFQKGDIAEGYSVSREKKESFPLTVTSAQKNPTAFYLCASSQGNYNEQFFGPGTRLTVL.

The chain combines TRBV19 with TRBJ1-5; D remains unclear. CDR1 is LNHDA, CDR2 SQIVND, per germline (reference sequence). This CDR3 contains 10 residues. V lost 8 bases and J 6 bases, leaving 5 bases between the germline ends. CDR3 in amino acids: CASGVQPQHF. The CDR3 DNA reads as TGTGCCAGTGGGGTTCAGCCCCAGCATTTT.

V gene TRBV28 combines with J gene TRBJ2-3, with 9 bases lining up with TRBD1. Germline values: CDR1 MDHEN, CDR2 SYDVKM. V dropped 9 bases and J dropped 5; count of bases not matched to a gene: 9. The CDR3 consists of 14 residues. Here the CDR3 DNA reads TGTGCCAGTAGAGACAGGGGGTTCATAGATACGCAGTATTTT. The encoded protein is CASRDRGFIDTQYF.

V usage is TRBV10-3 and J usage is TRBJ1-1, with D uncertain. Germline CDR1 and CDR2: ENHRY and SYGVKD. The CDR3 totals 12 residues. Deletions cut 0 bases from V and 10 bases from J, with 9 bases between. The CDR3 spells CAISESGDRAFF. The CDR3 nucleotides read TGTGCCATCAGTGAGTCTGGGGATCGAGCTTTCTTT.

The V and J genes are TRBV28 and TRBJ2-5; 12 bases match TRBD2. The CDR3 has 17 residues. With V trimmed by 2 bases and J by 2 bases, 6 bases remained unmatched. Germline V CDR1 and CDR2: MDHEN, SYDVKM. In DNA, the CDR3 is TGTGCCAGCAGTTTAGGACTAGCGGGACTGGGGCAAGAGACCCAGTACTTC. Its translation: CASSLGLAGLGQETQYF.

The genes are TRBV11-2 and TRBJ2-7; no clear D gene. V lost 3 bases and J 2 bases, leaving 2 bases between the germline ends. The V gene's germline CDR1 is SGHAT and CDR2 FQNNGV. CDR3 length equals 11 residues. The CDR3 region is CASSFAYEQYF. CDR3 sequence (DNA): TGTGCCAGCAGCTTCGCCTACGAGCAGTACTTC.

This clone was seen more than once but under ten times. V and J are TRBV28 and TRBJ2-7; 7 bases are shared with TRBD1. This CDR3 is built from 16 residues. After removal of 2 bases from V and 0 bases from J, the junction contained 7 bases not matched to a gene. The V gene's germline CDR1 is MDHEN and CDR2 SYDVKM. CDR3 sequence (DNA): TGTGCCAGCAGTTTAGAGACAGGGTTGAGCTCCTACGAGCAGTACTTC. Protein sequence: CASSLETGLSSYEQYF.

In regard to this clone: One end of the junction does not line up with germline, which may come from a read error. Within the sample, other DNA sequences also encode this same CDR3. V gene TRBV13 combines with J gene TRBJ2-7; TRBD1 might be the D (6 bases). The CDR3 runs 14 residues. CDR1 and CDR2 (germline): PRHDT, FYEKMQ (reference sequence). CDR3 in amino acids: CASSLGTSSYEQYF. The CDR3 bases are TGTGCCAGCAGCCTAGGGACATCCTCCTACGAGCAGTACTTC.

A single count supports this clone. J is TRBJ2-7 and V is TRBV11-3; a possible D gene is TRBD2 (5 bases). Trimming left V 8 bases short and J 3 bases short, with 23 bases between. This CDR3 contains 16 residues. Looked up from germline, CDR1 is SGHNT and CDR2 is YENEEA. Written as DNA, the CDR3 is TGTGCCAGCGGGAGCTACCCAGCCAATTCCTACTACGAGCAGTACTTC. Translated, it gives CASGSYPANSYYEQYF.

V usage is TRBV12-5 and J usage is TRBJ2-1, with a possible D match to TRBD2 (6 bases). The CDR3 consists of 14 residues. The germline gives CDR1 LGHNT, CDR2 FRNRAP. V lost 8 bases and J lost 2, with 13 bases in between. The CDR3 DNA follows: TGTGCTAGTTCCGAAGCGGGCCCCTACAATGAGCAGTTCTTC. This codes for CASSEAGPYNEQFF.

The V and J genes are TRBV28 and TRBJ1-2, with TRBD1 matching over 12 bases. Germline V gene data show CDR1 as MDHEN and CDR2 as SYDVKM. The CDR3 totals 17 residues. V shed 4 bases and J 5 bases; nucleotides not matched to a gene: 11. CDR3 nucleotide sequence: TGTGCCAGCAGTTGGGGAGGGACAGGGGGCGCGGATTATGGCTACACCTTC. Translated: CASSWGGTGGADYGYTF.

This sequence joins TRBV25-1 and TRBJ2-7; D is unclear. Germline CDR1 and CDR2: MGHDK and SYGVNS. The ends were cut back, 1 base at V and 2 bases at J, with 0 bases in the middle. CDR3 length equals 11 residues. The CDR3: CASSESYEQYF. In DNA form, the CDR3 reads TGTGCCAGCAGTGAATCCTACGAGCAGTACTTC.

This clone was picked up a small number of times. The CDR3 protein is CASSRPRNNEQFF. CDR3 DNA sequence: TGTGCCAGCAGCCGTCCACGAAACAATGAGCAGTTCTTC. The chain carries TRBV14 and TRBJ2-1; D gene ambiguous. CDR3 length: 13 residues. Germline loops: CDR1 SGHDN, CDR2 FVKESK. Trimming cost V 4 bases and J 5 bases, with 9 bases left between them.

The chain combines TRBV27 with TRBJ2-3; no clear D gene. Looked up from germline, CDR1 is MNHEY and CDR2 is SMNVEV (reference sequence). Trimming removed 6 bases at V and 0 bases at J, with 10 bases between. The CDR3 is 14 residues long. The chain's CDR3 is CASRMVHSTDTQYF. The CDR3 coding sequence is TGTGCCAGCAGGATGGTCCATAGCACAGATACGCAGTATTTT.